This T cell receptor beta chain was retrieved from a study of identifying expanded T cells in peripheral blood. Clones were read by immunoSEQ multiplex PCR, and TCRdb kept only the in-frame ones, dropping some. The sample includes over 100,000 clones, 70% to 90% of them seen just once. J lost 3 bases, V lost 4 bases, and 5 bases had no gene match. The CDR3 has 16 residues. The V gene's germline CDR1 is MNHEY and CDR2 SVGAGI. Remarks on this clone: The antigen is unknown.

Whole-study results and caveats: Differentially abundant clones: around 1.2 between replicates, 16.4 at approximately 13 days, around 20 at four. Across healthy donors, higher total template counts meant significantly greater roughly 2-week count variance.

The TCR was taken from a person aged 18-69 years in good health. V gene TRBV6-5 combines with J gene TRBJ2-7; TRBD2 matches 14 bases. The sample was blood. DNA of the CDR3: TGTGCCAGCAGTTCCCCGGGACTAGCGGGAGTCTACGAGCAGTACTTC. Translation: CASSSPGLAGVYEQYF.